These T cell receptor beta chains were read from a single sample in a study of blood T cell repertoires in COVID-19. Sequencing was performed with immunoSEQ multiplex PCR; in TCRdb, only in-frame clones are kept and a portion is missing. The data contain about 240,000 clones, about four fifths of them singletons. The sequencing input was peripheral blood. The receptors were gathered from a young woman with acute or convalescent COVID-19. The CDR3 runs from the conserved cysteine through the conserved F or W. D genes are given only for firm matches. Size values are once, few and many counts, or a class for expanded clones, and some rows have none.

TRBJ2-3,NA,TRBV19,few,TGTGCCGTTGGGGTCAGGGCCGGCACAGATACGCAGTATTTT,CAVGVRAGTDTQYF
TRBJ2-1,TRBD2,TRBV11-3,NA,TGTGCCAGCAGCAATAGCGGGAGTCACAATGAGCAGTTCTTC,CASSNSGSHNEQFF
TRBJ2-7,TRBD1,TRBV7-2,NA,TGTGCCAGCAGCCGGGACAGGGTTAACGAGCAGTACTTC,CASSRDRVNEQYF
TRBJ2-3,NA,TRBV11-2,NA,TGTGCCAGCAGCCTCGGGAACACAGATACGCAGTATTTT,CASSLGNTDTQYF
TRBJ1-1,NA,TRBV27,NA,TGTGCCAGCAGTTTGCGCTCTGGTCCGAACACTGAAGCTTTCTTT,CASSLRSGPNTEAFF
TRBJ1-1,NA,TRBV4-1,NA,TGCGCCAGCAGCCAAGAAAGGACAGCTTCTGAAGCTTTCTTT,CASSQERTASEAFF
TRBJ2-1,NA,TRBV7-3,NA,TGTGCCAGCAGCCTAGACGGGGGACTCATCAATGAGCAGTTCTTC,CASSLDGGLINEQFF
TRBJ2-3,TRBD2,TRBV11-2,NA,TGTGCCAGCAGCTTAGGTCTAGCGGGAGGGACAGATACGCAGTATTTT,CASSLGLAGGTDTQYF
TRBJ2-7,TRBD2,TRBV7-2,NA,TGTGCCAGCAGCCCAACACTAGCGGGAGGCATCTACGAGCAGTACTTC,CASSPTLAGGIYEQYF
TRBJ2-2,TRBD2,TRBV9,NA,TGTGCCAGCAGCGTAGGCCCTAGCGGGAGTTCTGGCACCGGGGAGCTGTTTTTT,CASSVGPSGSSGTGELFF
TRBJ1-3,NA,TRBV9,NA,TGTGCCAGCAGCGTAGGCGGGGGGCATAGAAACACCATATATTTT,CASSVGGGHRNTIYF
TRBJ2-3,TRBD1,TRBV28,NA,TGTGCCAGCAGTTTCGGACAGGGGGCAGATACGCAGTATTTT,CASSFGQGADTQYF
TRBJ2-2,NA,TRBV12-2,NA,TGTGCAAGTCGCTTAGCCCTGTGGACTAGCGGGACCACCGCTAACACCGGGGAGCTGTTTTTT,CASRLALWTSGTTANTGELFF
TRBJ2-3,TRBD2,TRBV2,NA,TGTGCCAGCAGTGGCCAGGGGACTAGCGACGTTTATGATACGCAGTATTTT,CASSGQGTSDVYDTQYF
TRBJ2-1,TRBD2,TRBV2,once,TGTGCCAGCGGAGGCGCTAGCGGCCACAATGAGCAGTTCTTC,CASGGASGHNEQFF
TRBJ2-2,NA,TRBV4-3,NA,TGCGCCAGCAGCCAAGGTAGTGACAGGTCAAACACCGGGGAGCTGTTTTTT,CASSQGSDRSNTGELFF
TRBJ2-3,TRBD1,TRBV5-1,once,TGCGCCAGCAGCTCCGGACAGGGGAGCACAGATACGCAGTATTTT,CASSSGQGSTDTQYF
TRBJ2-1,NA,TRBV19,once,TGTGCCAGTAGTCCTACGGACAGGGGGCGATGGACTAGCGGGTTAGGTCAACATGAGCAGTTCTTC,CASSPTDRGRWTSGLGQHEQFF
TRBJ1-6,NA,TRBV5-1,NA,TGCGCCAGCAGCTTTCAGGGTCGGGTGAGAAATTCACCCCTCCACTTT,CASSFQGRVRNSPLHF
TRBJ1-1,NA,TRBV18,NA,TGTGCCAGCTCCCCTCGGTCGCCGGCTTCGGGGACTGAAGCTTTCTTT,CASSPRSPASGTEAFF
TRBJ1-3,NA,TRBV28,NA,TGTGCCAGCAGTTTACTTTCCGCGAGGGTCTCTGGAAACACCATATATTTT,CASSLLSARVSGNTIYF
TRBJ1-2,NA,TRBV11-2,NA,TGTGCCAGCAGCTTAGTACGCCAGGGTGGCTACACCTTC,CASSLVRQGGYTF
TRBJ2-1,NA,TRBV14,few,TGTGCCAGCAGCCAAGGCGGGGTCTACAATGAGCAGTTCTTC,CASSQGGVYNEQFF
TRBJ1-3,NA,TRBV4-1,NA,TGCGCCAGCAGCCAAGAATATCCAGGGGTCGGTGTAAACACCATATATTTT,CASSQEYPGVGVNTIYF
TRBJ1-3,NA,TRBV5-1,NA,TGCGCCAGCAGCTTGGCCGTGTCAGGGGATTCTGGAAACACCATATATTTT,CASSLAVSGDSGNTIYF
TRBJ2-1,TRBD2,TRBV4-1,NA,TGCGCCAGCAGCCAACTAGCGGGACCGGGCCATGAGCAGTTCTTC,CASSQLAGPGHEQFF
TRBJ1-2,TRBD1,TRBV10-3,NA,TGTGCCATCAGTGCCGGGACAGGACCCCTCTATGGCTACACCTTC,CAISAGTGPLYGYTF
TRBJ2-7,NA,TRBV21-1,NA,TGTGCCAGCAGCTTACTCGGGACTAGCGGGAGTTGGTACGAGCAGTACTTC,CASSLLGTSGSWYEQYF
TRBJ1-5,NA,TRBV6-5,NA,TGTGCCAGCAGTCCAGAGGGTTATAGCAATCAGCCCCAGCATTTT,CASSPEGYSNQPQHF
TRBJ1-1,NA,TRBV7-3,NA,TGTGCCAGCAGCCAGATGGCTTACACTGAAGCTTTCTTT,CASSQMAYTEAFF
TRBJ1-1,NA,TRBV30,NA,TGTGCCTGGGAGTACACAGCGGGTATCACTGAAGCTTTCTTT,CAWEYTAGITEAFF
TRBJ1-2,NA,TRBV7-2,NA,TGTGCCAGCAGGAGCCCGGGACACCCTAGAATGAGCTACACCTTC,CASRSPGHPRMSYTF
TRBJ2-3,TRBD2,TRBV6-2/TRBV6-3,NA,TGTGCCAGCAGCTCCCAGACTAGCGGGAGAACGTATACGCAGTATTTT,CASSSQTSGRTYTQYF
TRBJ2-7,NA,TRBV3-1/TRBV3-2,NA,TGTGCCAGCAGCCTCCCGGGGGACTTCGCTCACGAGCAGTACTTC,CASSLPGDFAHEQYF
TRBJ2-2,TRBD1,TRBV2,NA,TGTGCCAGCGGACAGGGTGGGAACACCGGGGAGCTGTTTTTT,CASGQGGNTGELFF
TRBJ2-1,NA,TRBV19,NA,TGTGCCAGTAGGCGGGACGGAATGAATGAGCAGTTCTTC,CASRRDGMNEQFF
TRBJ2-7,TRBD1,TRBV30,NA,TGTGCCTGGGAGAGGGGTAACACAGGGACAGGGGGCGCCTACGAGCAGTACTTC,CAWERGNTGTGGAYEQYF
TRBJ1-5,NA,TRBV27,NA,TGTGCCAGCAGTTTATTGGCGGGACGGGGAAACAATCAGCCCCAGCATTTT,CASSLLAGRGNNQPQHF
TRBJ2-3,NA,TRBV20-1,NA,TGCAGTGCGGATACTCGGGGTACGCAGTATTTT,CSADTRGTQYF
TRBJ2-1,NA,TRBV15,NA,TGTGCCACCAAGACATACGGTGACTACAATGAGCAGTTCTTC,CATKTYGDYNEQFF
TRBJ2-7,TRBD2,TRBV7-9,few,TGTGCCAGCGCGATTACACTAGCGGGGGACGAGCAGTACTTC,CASAITLAGDEQYF
TRBJ1-4,TRBD1,TRBV4-3,few,TGCGCCAGCAGCAACCACAGGGGTACTAATGAAAAACTGTTTTTT,CASSNHRGTNEKLFF
TRBJ2-1,TRBD2,TRBV11-1,NA,TGTGCCAGCAGCTTCACTAGCGGGAGGTCGGGTGAGCAGTTCTTC,CASSFTSGRSGEQFF